Listed below are T cell receptor beta chains from one sample, sequenced in a study of shared clonotypes between healthy human individuals. Using immunoSEQ multiplex PCR, the repertoire was profiled, and TCRdb retains in-frame clones only, with some absent. The sample has 2.3 million or so clones, 93% seen once. The sample taken for sequencing was naive CD4+ T cells from PBMCs. These TCRs come from a man younger than 30 in good health. Some clones in this sample may be carry-over from other donors' samples. The CDR3 runs from the conserved cysteine through the conserved F or W. D genes are given only for firm matches. The size of a clone is reported for some rows only, either as once, few or many, or as a class for expanded clones.

.	TRBV11-3	.	TRBJ2-1	15	TGTGCCAGCAGCGTCCTTTCTGGGGGAGCCAATGAGCAGTTCTTC	CASSVLSGGANEQFF
.	TRBV29-1	.	TRBJ1-4	13	TGCAGCGTTAGCGGGAGCCTTAATGAAAAACTGTTTTTT	CSVSGSLNEKLFF
.	TRBV19	TRBD2	TRBJ2-1	13	TGTGCCAGACCGGGACTACTGAACAATGAGCAGTTCTTC	CARPGLLNNEQFF
.	TRBV19	TRBD1	TRBJ2-2	14	TGTGCCAGTAGGTGGGACAGATCCACCGGGGAGCTGTTTTTT	CASRWDRSTGELFF
.	TRBV6-5	.	TRBJ1-1	13	TGTGCCAGCAGGGGGGGATTGAACACTGAAGCTTTCTTT	CASRGGLNTEAFF
.	TRBV6-1	.	TRBJ1-5	15	TGTGCCAGCAGTGATTTTGGACTGCTCAATCAGCCCCAGCATTTT	CASSDFGLLNQPQHF
.	TRBV18	.	TRBJ1-5	13	TGTGCCAGCTCACCAGACGCGAATCAGCCCCAGCATTTT	CASSPDANQPQHF
.	TRBV11-2	.	TRBJ2-2	16	TGTGCCAGCAGCCTGAGGGGTTTTGCGGACACCGGGGAGCTGTTTTTT	CASSLRGFADTGELFF
.	TRBV5-1	TRBD1	TRBJ1-4	14	TGCGCCAGCAGCTTTTCAGGGGGGAATGAAAAACTGTTTTTT	CASSFSGGNEKLFF
.	TRBV11-2	TRBD2	TRBJ2-7	19	TGTGCCAGCAGCTCCAACCGCCATCTAGGACTAGCGGGAGAAGCAAGCCAGTACTTC	CASSSNRHLGLAGEASQYF
.	TRBV19	TRBD1	TRBJ1-5	17	TGTGCCAGCCATTGGACAGGGGGTCTCGTATTTGATCAGCCCCAGCATTTT	CASHWTGGLVFDQPQHF
.	TRBV6-1	.	TRBJ2-3	15	TGTGCCAGCAGGCGGGGCACGCAGCGCACAGATACGCAGTATTTT	CASRRGTQRTDTQYF
.	TRBV5-5	.	TRBJ1-2	14	TGTGCCAGCAGCGTCGGGACGTCTGAGTCTGGCTACACCTTC	CASSVGTSESGYTF
.	TRBV18	.	TRBJ1-4	13	TGTGCCAGCTCACCCCCGACGTCCGGGGAACTGTTTTTT	CASSPPTSGELFF
few	TRBV5-6	.	TRBJ1-1	14	TGTGCCAGCAGCTTGGGCGGGGGGCTCGCTGAAGCTTTCTTT	CASSLGGGLAEAFF
once	TRBV2	.	TRBJ1-1	17	TGTGCCAGCAGTTTACGAACCGCGGACAGCGTCGCGACTGAAGCTTTCTTT	CASSLRTADSVATEAFF
.	TRBV7-9	.	TRBJ1-1	15	TGTGCCAGCAGCTTATCCTACACAGAGAACACTGAAGCTTTCTTT	CASSLSYTENTEAFF
.	TRBV18	.	TRBJ1-1	15	TGTGCCAGCTCGCCACCAGGAGGGATGAACACTGAAGCTTTCTTT	CASSPPGGMNTEAFF
.	TRBV5-1	TRBD2	TRBJ2-5	14	TGCGCCAGCAGCTTGGCACGGGGGGGAGAGACCCAGTACTTC	CASSLARGGETQYF
.	TRBV30	TRBD1	TRBJ1-5	11	TGTGCCTGGGCAGACCGGGACAGTCAGCATTTT	CAWADRDSQHF
.	TRBV29-1	.	TRBJ2-3	15	TGCAGCGCTGAACTGGCATGGACCATCACAGATACGCAGTATTTT	CSAELAWTITDTQYF
.	TRBV10-2	.	TRBJ1-1	15	TGCGCCAGCACATTGGCGACCTCTCTGAACACTGAAGCTTTCTTT	CASTLATSLNTEAFF
.	TRBV10-3	.	TRBJ2-7	16	TGTGCCATCACTGACCAGGCCCCTCCTCACTCCTACGAGCAGTACTTC	CAITDQAPPHSYEQYF
.	TRBV30	TRBD1	TRBJ2-1	12	TGTGCCTGGAGTACACAGGGGAATGAGCAGTTCTTC	CAWSTQGNEQFF
once	TRBV5-4	.	TRBJ1-1	13	TGTGCCAGCAGTAAGGGGGTGAACACTGAAGCTTTCTTT	CASSKGVNTEAFF
.	TRBV6-1	TRBD1	TRBJ1-5	15	TGTGCCAGCAGTGAGATGGACAGGGTTGGACAGCCCCAGCATTTT	CASSEMDRVGQPQHF
once	TRBV30	.	TRBJ2-5	14	TGTGCCTGGACGCGAATGACGGCCCAAGAGACCCAGTACTTC	CAWTRMTAQETQYF
once	TRBV5-6	TRBD2	TRBJ2-5	17	TGTGCCAGCAGCCCCCTAGGAAGACTAGCGGGAGGAGAGACCCAGTACTTC	CASSPLGRLAGGETQYF
.	TRBV6-1	.	TRBJ1-3	14	TGTGCCAGCAGTGGGGGACTGCTCGGAAACACCATATATTTT	CASSGGLLGNTIYF
.	TRBV28	TRBD1	TRBJ1-4	15	TGTGCCAGCAGGGACCCGGGACAGGGGCAGGAAAAACTGTTTTTT	CASRDPGQGQEKLFF
.	TRBV2	.	TRBJ2-7	14	TGTGCCAGCAGCCGACAGAAACTAAACTACGAGCAGTACTTC	CASSRQKLNYEQYF
once	TRBV7-2	TRBD2	TRBJ2-7	15	TGTGCCAGCGGACGACTAGCGGGAGGCCCCTACGAGCAGTACTTC	CASGRLAGGPYEQYF
.	TRBV5-1	.	TRBJ2-7	14	TGCGCCAGCAGCTTGGACGGAACCTCCTACGAGCAGTACTTC	CASSLDGTSYEQYF
once	TRBV18	.	TRBJ2-7	16	TGTGCCAGCTCACCACTTGCGGCAGGGGAGACCTACGAGCAGTACTTC	CASSPLAAGETYEQYF
.	TRBV2	.	TRBJ2-2	15	TGTGCCAGCAGCGCCGGGACGACTCGGACCGGGGAGCTGTTTTTT	CASSAGTTRTGELFF
.	TRBV11-2	.	TRBJ2-7	14	TGTGCCAGCGGATCTTGGGGACGCTCTGGCGAGCAGTACTTC	CASGSWGRSGEQYF
.	TRBV2	TRBD2	TRBJ2-3	15	TGTGCCAGCAGTGACGTAGCGGGAGGGACAGATACGCAGTATTTT	CASSDVAGGTDTQYF
.	TRBV7-2	.	TRBJ2-7	12	TGTGCCAGCAGCTTAAAAGGTCACGAGCAGTACTTC	CASSLKGHEQYF
.	TRBV9	.	TRBJ2-1	12	TGTGCCAGCAGCGTCAGGGCCAATGAGCAGTTCTTC	CASSVRANEQFF
.	TRBV19	TRBD2	TRBJ2-3	14	TGTGCCAGTAGTAAGCGGGAGCTCGTAGATACGCAGTATTTT	CASSKRELVDTQYF
few	TRBV18	.	TRBJ2-3	11	TGTGCCAGCTCACCTTCAGATACGCAGTATTTT	CASSPSDTQYF
.	TRBV15	.	TRBJ2-7	12	TGTGCCACCAGCCGCGATACCAACGAGCAGTACTTC	CATSRDTNEQYF
.	TRBV27	.	TRBJ2-4	17	TGTGCCAGCAGTTTATTTTCGGCATCAGCCCCTGGGCGCATTCAGTACTTC	CASSLFSASAPGRIQYF
once	TRBV19	TRBD2	TRBJ2-3	16	TGTGCCAGTAGCAGACTAGCGGGGTATAGCACAGATACGCAGTATTTT	CASSRLAGYSTDTQYF
.	TRBV5-8	.	TRBJ2-1	13	TGTGCCAGCAGCTTACTGGGGGTCGATGAGCAGTTCTTC	CASSLLGVDEQFF
.	TRBV5-1	TRBD1	TRBJ1-4	15	TGCGCCAGCAGCTACAGGGGAGGTCGGGATGAAAAACTGTTTTTT	CASSYRGGRDEKLFF
.	TRBV2	TRBD2	TRBJ2-1	14	TGTGCCAGCAGTGAGACTAGCTCTCTCAATGAGCAGTTCTTC	CASSETSSLNEQFF
.	TRBV5-1	.	TRBJ2-2	13	TGCGCCAGCAGCTTGCAAGGAAGCGGGGAGCTGTTTTTT	CASSLQGSGELFF
.	TRBV5-6	.	TRBJ2-3	16	TGTGCCAGCAGCTCCGGGGGAGGGGGCGCGACAGATACGCAGTATTTT	CASSSGGGGATDTQYF
.	TRBV5-4	TRBD1	TRBJ2-7	14	TGTGCCAGCAGCTTGGCGGGACAGTCGTACGAGCAGTACTTC	CASSLAGQSYEQYF
.	TRBV6-6	.	TRBJ2-7	16	TGTGCCAGCAGTTACGGGCGTGAGGGGCAGACCTACGAGCAGTACTTC	CASSYGREGQTYEQYF
.	TRBV29-1	.	TRBJ1-5	14	TGCAGCGCGACAACCGGGACCTTGAATCAGCCCCAGCATTTT	CSATTGTLNQPQHF
.	TRBV18	.	TRBJ1-1	15	TGTGCCAGCTCACCTCCCAGCGAAAGGGGCGTCGGAGCTTTCTTT	CASSPPSERGVGAFF
.	TRBV30	.	TRBJ2-5	13	TGTGCCTGGACTATCGGCGCTTGGGAGACCCAGTACTTC	CAWTIGAWETQYF
.	TRBV18	.	TRBJ1-5	13	TGTGCCAGCTCACCGGAGTATAATCAGCCCCAGCATTTT	CASSPEYNQPQHF
.	TRBV7-9	.	TRBJ2-2	15	TGTGCCAGCAGCTTGGGCCCAGGTCCTGCCGGGGAGCTGTTTTTT	CASSLGPGPAGELFF
.	TRBV2	.	TRBJ1-1	13	TGTGCCAGCAGAGACGACCCAGTGACTGAAGCTTTCTTT	CASRDDPVTEAFF
.	TRBV11-2	.	TRBJ2-5	16	TGTGCCAGCAGCTTGCGGGGGCAGAGTTACCAAGAGACCCAGTACTTC	CASSLRGQSYQETQYF